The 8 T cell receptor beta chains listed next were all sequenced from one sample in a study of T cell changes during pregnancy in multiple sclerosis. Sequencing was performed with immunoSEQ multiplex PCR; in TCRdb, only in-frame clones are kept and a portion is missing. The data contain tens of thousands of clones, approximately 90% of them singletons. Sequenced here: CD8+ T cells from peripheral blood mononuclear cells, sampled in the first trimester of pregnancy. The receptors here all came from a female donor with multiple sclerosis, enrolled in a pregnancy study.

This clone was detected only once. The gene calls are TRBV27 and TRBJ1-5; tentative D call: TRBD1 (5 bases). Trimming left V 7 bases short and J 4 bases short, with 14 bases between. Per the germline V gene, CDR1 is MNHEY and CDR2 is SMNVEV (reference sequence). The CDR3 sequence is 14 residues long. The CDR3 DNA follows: TGTGCCAGCAAACTCATGGGGGGGAATCAGCCCCAGCATTTT. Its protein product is CASKLMGGNQPQHF.

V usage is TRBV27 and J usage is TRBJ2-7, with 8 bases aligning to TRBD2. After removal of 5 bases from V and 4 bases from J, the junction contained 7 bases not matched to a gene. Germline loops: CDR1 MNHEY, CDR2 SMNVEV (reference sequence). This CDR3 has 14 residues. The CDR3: CASSLYGRGYEQYF. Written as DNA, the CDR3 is TGTGCCAGCAGTCTATACGGGAGGGGATACGAGCAGTACTTC.

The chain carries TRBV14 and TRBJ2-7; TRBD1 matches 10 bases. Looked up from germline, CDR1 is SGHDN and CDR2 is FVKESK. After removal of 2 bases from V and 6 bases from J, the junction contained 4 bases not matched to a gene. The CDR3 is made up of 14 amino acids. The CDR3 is CASSQTGTGAEQYF. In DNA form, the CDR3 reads TGTGCCAGCAGCCAAACCGGGACAGGGGCCGAGCAGTACTTC.

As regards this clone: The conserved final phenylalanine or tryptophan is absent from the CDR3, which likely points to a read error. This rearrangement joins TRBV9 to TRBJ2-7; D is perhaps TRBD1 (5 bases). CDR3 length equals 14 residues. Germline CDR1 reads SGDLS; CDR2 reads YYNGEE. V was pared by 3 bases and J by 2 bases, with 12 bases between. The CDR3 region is CASSEQDGTYEQYL. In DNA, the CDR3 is TGTGCCAGCAGCGAACAGGACGGAACCTACGAGCAGTACCTC.

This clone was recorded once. The CDR3 DNA reads as TGTGCCAGCAGCCGTCCCTTAGCGGGAGGAAACAATGAGCAGTTCTTC. Amino acid sequence: CASSRPLAGGNNEQFF. V and J are TRBV4-2 and TRBJ2-1; 10 bases match TRBD2. Germline-derived CDR1 and CDR2 are LGHNA and YNFKEQ. Trimming took 4 bases from V and 5 from J; bases not matched to a gene: 8. The CDR3 is 16 amino acids.

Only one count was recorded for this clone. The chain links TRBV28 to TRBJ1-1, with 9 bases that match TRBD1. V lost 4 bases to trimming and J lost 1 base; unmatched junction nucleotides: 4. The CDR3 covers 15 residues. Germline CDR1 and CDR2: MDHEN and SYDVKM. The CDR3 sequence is CASSSRTGENTEAFF. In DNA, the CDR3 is TGTGCCAGCAGTTCACGGACAGGGGAGAACACTGAAGCTTTCTTT.

This chain's CDR3 is CASSLRPAGGSTDTQYF. The DNA for the CDR3 is TGTGCCAGCAGTTTACGGCCAGCGGGAGGCAGCACAGATACGCAGTATTTT. This rearrangement joins TRBV28 to TRBJ2-3; 9 bases match TRBD2. After removal of 2 bases from V and 0 bases from J, the junction contained 6 bases not matched to a gene. The CDR3 sequence is 17 residues long. CDR1 is MDHEN, CDR2 SYDVKM, per germline.

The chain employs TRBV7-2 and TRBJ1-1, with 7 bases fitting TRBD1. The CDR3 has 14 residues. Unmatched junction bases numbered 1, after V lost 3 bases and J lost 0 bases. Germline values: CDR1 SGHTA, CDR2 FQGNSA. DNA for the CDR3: TGTGCCAGCAGCTTCAGGGGGATGAACACTGAAGCTTTCTTT. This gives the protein CASSFRGMNTEAFF.